A single T cell receptor (beta chain) is shown here with its context. The antigen remains unidentified. Positive CCR7 selection of CD45RO-negative cells yielded the naive CD8 cells, and terminally differentiated effector memory CD45RA+ cells were excluded. In germline, CDR1 is SSHAT, CDR2 FNYEAQ (reference sequence). V lost 0 bases and J 10 bases, leaving 34 bases between the germline ends. The CDR3 has 21 amino acids. This specimen comes from a study of shared clonotypes between healthy human individuals. Study results and limitations: Collection of samples was limited to blood; tissue repertoires likely differ.

TCRdb keeps only in-frame clones here, not all; method: immunoSEQ multiplex PCR. The sample yields fewer than 700,000 clones, 95% seen once. The sequence was obtained from a woman between 25 and 40 years old in good health. This chain connects TRBV7-7 to TRBJ2-1; the D call may be TRBD1 or TRBD2 (5 bases each). Material for sequencing was naive CD8+ T cells sorted from blood. The CDR3 DNA reads as TGTGCCAGCAGCTTAGCGGGGGTAGTTTTTGTCGGGATCCGAAAAAGTGGCGAGCAGTTCTTC. It codes for CASSLAGVVFVGIRKSGEQFF.